This TCR beta chain stems from a study of shared clonotypes between healthy human individuals. Broader study findings: A generally larger estimated richness was seen in naive subsets than in memory subsets.

In regard to this clone: Its antigen remains unidentified.

In the naive CD8 group, cells lacked CD45RO and were positively selected for CCR7, so terminally differentiated effector memory CD45RA+ cells were left out. V shed 2 bases and J shed 4 bases, with 14 bases lying between them. The CDR3 is 15 amino acids. Germline V gene data show CDR1 as MNHNS and CDR2 as SASEGT. Produced via immunoSEQ multiplex PCR; TCRdb's table is partial and in-frame only. Here the sample spans roughly 2 million clones, around 96% being singletons. Sequenced material: naive CD8+ T cells sorted from blood. The chain recombines TRBV6-1 with TRBJ1-1; weak D call: TRBD1 (5 bases). The clonotype originates from a man aged 18 to 30 in good health. This chain's CDR3 is CASSELRQGGTEAFF. The CDR3 coding sequence is TGTGCCAGCAGTGAATTGAGGCAGGGCGGCACTGAAGCTTTCTTT.